The present TCR beta chain was sequenced within a study of persistence of HIV-infected CD4 T cells. Study at large: A couple of participants gave one leukapheresis sample; others gave up to roughly 180 mL blood repeatedly.

With V trimmed by 0 bases and J by 10 bases, 9 bases remained unmatched. CDR1 is KGHSH and CDR2 is LQKENI in the germline V gene. CDR3 length: 15 residues. Nonspecific anti-CD3/anti-CD28 bead stimulation represents the broad CD4+ T cell repertoire. Responding CD4+ T cells were sorted by upregulation of both CD40 ligand and CD69. Study-wide results and caveats: TCRbeta richness was lower in CMV- and Gag-responding cells than in anti-CD3/anti-CD28-responding cells.

This clone showed up just once. Its matching antigen is unknown. Sequencing used immunoSEQ version 4 in survey mode. Data came from immunoSEQ multiplex PCR; TCRdb stores just in-frame clones and leaves some out. The table has over 35,000 clones, roughly 90% seen once. This specimen consisted of CD4+ T cells sorted from PBMCs after approximately 19-hour stimulation, obtained from a patient who received antiretroviral therapy. The genes are TRBV18 and TRBJ2-1; 7 bases match TRBD1. This TCR was sampled from an adult man with HIV who was CMV-seropositive. CDR3 in DNA: TGTGCCAGCTCACCACCAGGGGGCAGCGTAAGAGAGCAGTTCTTC. It encodes CASSPPGGSVREQFF.